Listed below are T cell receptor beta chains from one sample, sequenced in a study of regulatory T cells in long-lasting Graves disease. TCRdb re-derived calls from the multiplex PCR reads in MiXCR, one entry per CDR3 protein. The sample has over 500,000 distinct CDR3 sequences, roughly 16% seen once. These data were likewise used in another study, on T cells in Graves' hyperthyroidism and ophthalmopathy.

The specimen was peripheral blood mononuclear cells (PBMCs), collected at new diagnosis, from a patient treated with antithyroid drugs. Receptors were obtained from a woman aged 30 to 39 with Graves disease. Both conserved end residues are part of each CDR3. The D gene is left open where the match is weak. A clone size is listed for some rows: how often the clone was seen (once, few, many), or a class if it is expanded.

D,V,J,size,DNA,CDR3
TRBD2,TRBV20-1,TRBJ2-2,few,TGCAGTGCTAGAGAAAGGCGGGAGAAGACCGGGGAGCTGTTTTTT,CSARERREKTGELFF
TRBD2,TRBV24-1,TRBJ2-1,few,TGTGCCACCAGTGACCCGGGACTAGCGACATACAATGAGCAGTTCTTC,CATSDPGLATYNEQFF
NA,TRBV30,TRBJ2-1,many,TGTGCCTGGAGTGCCTCAGGTGGCTACAATGAGCAGTTCTTC,CAWSASGGYNEQFF
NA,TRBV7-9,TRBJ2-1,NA,TGTGCCAGCTCACAGCCCACGTACAATGAGCAGTTCTTC,CASSQPTYNEQFF
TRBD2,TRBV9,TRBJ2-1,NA,TGTGCCAGCAGCCCAGCCGGGACTAGCGATGAGCAGTTCTTC,CASSPAGTSDEQFF
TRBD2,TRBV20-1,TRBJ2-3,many,TGCAGTGCTAGGGGTGGGACTATGCACCCAGATACGCAGTATTTT,CSARGGTMHPDTQYF
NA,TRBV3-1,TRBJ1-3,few,TGTGCCAGCAGCCAACACTCTGGAAACACCATATATTTT,CASSQHSGNTIYF
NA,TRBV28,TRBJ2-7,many,TGTGCCAGCAGTTCCGAGAGGGTGTTTCTCGGGTACGAGCAGTACTTC,CASSSERVFLGYEQYF
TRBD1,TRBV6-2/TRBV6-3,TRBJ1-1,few,TGTGCCAGCTCCAAGGGACAGGGGTCCACTGAAGCTTTCTTT,CASSKGQGSTEAFF
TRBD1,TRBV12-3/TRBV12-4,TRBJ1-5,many,TGTGCCAGCAGACCGACAGGGCCGGGTCAGCCCCAGCATTTT,CASRPTGPGQPQHF
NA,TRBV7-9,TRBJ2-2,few,TGTGCCAGCAGCTTTATGGAGGGCGGACTTTTCGGGGAGCTGGTTTTT,CASSFMEGGLFGELVF
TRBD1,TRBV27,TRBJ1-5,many,TGTGCCAGTGCTGAGACAGGGGACTGGCCCCAGCATTTT,CASAETGDWPQHF
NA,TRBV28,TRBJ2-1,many,TGTGCCAGCAGTTTGTTTGGGGGGCCTTGGGGCAATGAGCAGTTCTTC,CASSLFGGPWGNEQFF
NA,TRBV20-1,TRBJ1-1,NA,TGCAGTGCTAGTCGCAGGGTGGGGAACACTGAAGCTTTCTTT,CSASRRVGNTEAFF
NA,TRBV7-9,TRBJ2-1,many,TGTGCCAGCAGCTTAGGGGGAGCTGCCAATGAGCAGTTCTTC,CASSLGGAANEQFF
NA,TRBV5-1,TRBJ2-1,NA,TGCGCCAGCAGCACGTGGGGCTCCGACAATGAGCAGTTCTTC,CASSTWGSDNEQFF
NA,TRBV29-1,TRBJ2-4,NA,TGCAGCGTTGAAGGGGTGGATTTTACCAAAAACATTCAGTACTTC,CSVEGVDFTKNIQYF
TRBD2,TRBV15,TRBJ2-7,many,TGTGCCACCAAAGGACTAGCCCCACAGCAGTACTTC,CATKGLAPQQYF
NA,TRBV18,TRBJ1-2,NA,TGTGCCAGCCCGGCCGGCCAATGGGCGGGCGGCTACACCTTC,CASPAGQWAGGYTF
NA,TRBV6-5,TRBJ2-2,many,TGTGCCAGCAGTTACGCGGGTGACACCGGGGAGCTGTTTTTT,CASSYAGDTGELFF
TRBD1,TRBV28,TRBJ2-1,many,TGTGCCAGCAGTCCTATAGGACAGGGACTCTACAATGAGCAGTTCTTC,CASSPIGQGLYNEQFF
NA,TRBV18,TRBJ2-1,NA,TGTGCCAGCTCACCTATGTTTATGTATGAGCAGTTCTTC,CASSPMFMYEQFF
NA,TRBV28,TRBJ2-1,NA,TGTGCCAGCAGTTATGCAGTCGAGTCTCTCAATGAGCAGTTCTTC,CASSYAVESLNEQFF
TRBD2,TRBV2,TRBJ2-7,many,TGTGCCAGCAGCCAAACTAGCGGGAGGGCCATCTTCTACGAGCAGTACTTC,CASSQTSGRAIFYEQYF
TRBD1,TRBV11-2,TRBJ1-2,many,TGTGCCAGCAGTCCCGGGACAGGCTATGGCTACACCTTC,CASSPGTGYGYTF
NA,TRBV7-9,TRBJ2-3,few,TGTGCCAGCAGGCTGACGGGAGATACGCAGTATTTT,CASRLTGDTQYF
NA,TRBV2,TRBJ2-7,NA,TGTGCCAGCAGTGAAGTTTGGCTGATCTACGAGCAGTACTTC,CASSEVWLIYEQYF
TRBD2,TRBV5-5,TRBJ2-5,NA,TGTGCCAGCAGCTTGACCGGGGGGGGGCCAGAGACCCAGTACTTC,CASSLTGGGPETQYF
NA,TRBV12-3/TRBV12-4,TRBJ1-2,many,TGTGCCAGCAGTTTGACCCCAGCCCCCTATGGCTACACCTTC,CASSLTPAPYGYTF
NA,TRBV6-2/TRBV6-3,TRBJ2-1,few,TGTGCCAGCAGTGATCGGAGCCATGAGCAGTTCTTC,CASSDRSHEQFF
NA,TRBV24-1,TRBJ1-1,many,TGTGCCACCAGTGCCGGGAACACTGAAGCTTTCTTT,CATSAGNTEAFF
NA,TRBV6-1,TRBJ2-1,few,TGTGCCAGCAGTACTTTGGGATTCGTCTACAATGAGCAGTTCTTC,CASSTLGFVYNEQFF
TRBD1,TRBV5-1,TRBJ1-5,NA,TGCGCCAGCAGCTTGGGGACAGGGAGTGGCAATCAGCCCCAGCATTTT,CASSLGTGSGNQPQHF
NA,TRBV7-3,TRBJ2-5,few,TGTGCCAGCAGCCTGGCAGGGGTCCCGGGGACCCAGTACTTC,CASSLAGVPGTQYF
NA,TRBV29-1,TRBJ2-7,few,TGCAGCGTTCGGGCGGGGGAGCAGTACTTC,CSVRAGEQYF
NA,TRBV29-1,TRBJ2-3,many,TGCAGCGCAGCCACAGATACGCAGTATTTT,CSAATDTQYF
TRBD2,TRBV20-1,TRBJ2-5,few,TGCAGTGCGAGCGTGTTAAGCGGGAGGGCCGGTGGGACCCAGTACTTC,CSASVLSGRAGGTQYF
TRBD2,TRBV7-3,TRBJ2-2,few,TGTGCCAGCAGCCCGGGGGGAGGGGAGCTGTTTTTT,CASSPGGGELFF
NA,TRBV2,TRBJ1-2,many,TGTGCCAGCAGTGTGAGGCTTTACTACACCTTC,CASSVRLYYTF
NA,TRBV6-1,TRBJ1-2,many,TGTGCCAGCACCGGGGGAGGTACGGCGTCGGGCTACACCTTC,CASTGGGTASGYTF
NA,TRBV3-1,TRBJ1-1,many,TGTGCCAGCAAGCAAGCAACTGAAGCTTTCTTT,CASKQATEAFF
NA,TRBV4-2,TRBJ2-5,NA,TGTGCCTCCGCGGGGCTAGAAGAGACCCAGTACTTC,CASAGLEETQYF
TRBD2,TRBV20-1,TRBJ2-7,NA,TGCAGTGCTAGACCCAGCGGGAGGGCCCAAGAGCAGTACTTC,CSARPSGRAQEQYF
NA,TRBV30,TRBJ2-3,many,TGTGCCTGGAGTGTAAAGGGCGGGGGCCGTGATCCGCAGTATTTT,CAWSVKGGGRDPQYF